This TCR beta chain was found in a study of blood T cell repertoires in COVID-19. Under the authors' procedure: Reference gene primer amplification gave nucleated cell count estimates. Sequencing was performed with immunoSEQ multiplex PCR; in TCRdb, only in-frame clones are kept and a portion is missing. From that table come the V and J calls and clone size; the DNA was used to work out D and trimming. The sample contains nearly 300,000 clones, 84% of which appear only once. From germline, CDR1 is ENHRY and CDR2 SYGVKD. V lost 8 bases to trimming and J lost 1 base; unmatched junction nucleotides: 7. CDR3 length: 14 amino acids. One Seattle source followed patients from active infection through their disease course.

Sequenced input: peripheral blood. This receptor was obtained from a human donor with COVID-19, enrolled during active disease. The donor label of this sample is uncertain. The V gene is TRBV10-3, the J gene TRBJ1-1; TRBD1 aligns across 7 bases. This CDR3 is CAIGRDRENTEAFF. For the CDR3, the DNA is TGTGCCATCGGTAGGGACAGAGAGAACACTGAAGCTTTCTTT.